This TCR beta chain is from a study of OX40 agonist ivuxolimab in advanced cancers. About the study: Melanoma, hepatocellular carcinoma, head and neck or renal cell cancer occurred in dose-escalation patients. Study-level findings and limits: Compared with others, partial responders at 0.1-3.0 mg/kg displayed clonal expansion among the lowest. CD8+ T cells showed, on average, more clonal expansion than CD4+ cells.

CDR1 is SNHLY and CDR2 is FYNNEI in the germline V gene. The CDR3 sequence is 12 residues long. Comment on this clone: Antigen unknown. At one boundary the junction diverges from the germline segment, which might be a read error.

Assay used: immunoSEQ multiplex PCR; TCRdb lists only in-frame clones, some missing. Among 75,000 to 95,000 clones, more than 85% were seen once, and the ten largest hold around 2.5%. The receptor was derived from an adult with an advanced solid tumor such as melanoma, head and neck, liver or kidney cancer. The specimen was CD4+ or CD8+ T cells sorted from blood, collected in a trial of the OX40 agonist ivuxolimab. The chain joins TRBV2 to TRBJ2-1; D ambiguous. CDR3 sequence reads: CASRDRHNEQFF. DNA for the CDR3: TGTGCCAGCCGTGACCGTCACAATGAGCAGTTCTTC.